These T cell receptor beta chains were read from a single sample in a study of PD-1 blockade in classical Hodgkin lymphoma. Measured with immunoSEQ multiplex PCR; TCRdb has only the in-frame clones, and not every one. The sample gives 15,000 or so clones, about four fifths of which show up once; 20% to 25% is in the top ten. Sequencing was performed on peripheral blood mononuclear cells (PBMCs), taken before the second cycle of nivolumab. These receptors were taken from a human donor with classical Hodgkin lymphoma. Each CDR3 is given with its conserved first and last residue.

v_gene: TRBV10-3; j_gene: TRBJ2-7; CDR3aa: CAISESPGRPYDYEQYF
v_gene: TRBV4-3; j_gene: TRBJ1-2; CDR3aa: CASSQAVGQGAGYTF
v_gene: TRBV4-1; j_gene: TRBJ1-2; CDR3aa: CASSPISGGGNYGYTF
v_gene: TRBV5-5; j_gene: TRBJ1-4; CDR3aa: CASSFMNEKLFF
v_gene: TRBV28; j_gene: TRBJ2-5; CDR3aa: CASRGLGQGKETQYF
v_gene: TRBV10-2; j_gene: TRBJ1-5; CDR3aa: CASARGRNQPQHF
v_gene: TRBV2; j_gene: TRBJ2-7; CDR3aa: CASSEQARQYF
v_gene: TRBV29-1; j_gene: TRBJ1-2; CDR3aa: CSVGGRTPIYGYTF
v_gene: TRBV19; j_gene: TRBJ1-2; CDR3aa: CASSMQVLDGYTF
v_gene: TRBV10-3; j_gene: TRBJ1-2; CDR3aa: CAISESPGGYGYTF
v_gene: TRBV4-1; j_gene: TRBJ2-7; CDR3aa: CASSQESFSGHEQYF
v_gene: TRBV28; j_gene: TRBJ2-5; CDR3aa: CASSFTGFETQYF
v_gene: TRBV7-8; j_gene: TRBJ2-5; CDR3aa: CASSERTGPWETQYF
v_gene: TRBV10-1; j_gene: TRBJ2-7; CDR3aa: CASSYAGTDSYEQYF
v_gene: TRBV6-5; j_gene: TRBJ1-1; CDR3aa: CASSYLPGGDTEAFF
v_gene: TRBV12-5; j_gene: TRBJ1-5; CDR3aa: CASGTQGRYSNQPQHF
v_gene: TRBV19; j_gene: TRBJ2-3; CDR3aa: CASSMSTDTQYF
v_gene: TRBV5-4; j_gene: TRBJ1-2; CDR3aa: CASSAGQTTADYGYTF
v_gene: TRBV10-3; j_gene: TRBJ2-5; CDR3aa: CAISGGTGMETQYF
v_gene: TRBV4-1; j_gene: TRBJ2-3; CDR3aa: CASSSQLGQGSFTDTQYF